Listed below are T cell receptor beta chains from one sample, sequenced in a study of T cells in Graves' hyperthyroidism and ophthalmopathy. TCRdb itself ran the multiplex PCR reads through MiXCR, one entry per CDR3 protein. The sample has 450,000 to 650,000 distinct CDR3 sequences, approximately 14% seen once; the top ten hold 6.5% to 9%. Sequences were obtained from blood. The source is a woman between 18 and 29 years old with Graves' ophthalmopathy. The CDR3 runs from the conserved cysteine through the conserved F or W. A D gene is named only where the DNA matches it firmly. Where a row states a size, it is once, few, many or the class of an expanded clone; other rows omit it.

CDR3nt	CDR3aa	d_gene	len	abundance	v_gene	j_gene
TGTGCCAGCAGCTGGAAAGGATCGGGTGAGCAGTACTTC	CASSWKGSGEQYF	NA	13	few	TRBV7-3	TRBJ2-7
TGCAGTGCTATCCCTAGCGGGAGTGAAGAGACCCAGTACTTC	CSAIPSGSEETQYF	TRBD2	14	NA	TRBV20-1	TRBJ2-5
TGTGCCAGCAGTTCCCCCGGGACTAGCGGGCATGGGCAGTTCTTC	CASSSPGTSGHGQFF	TRBD2	15	many	TRBV6-2/TRBV6-3	TRBJ2-1
TGTGCCAGCAGCTGGACCCGGGTAAGGCAGCCCCAGCATTTT	CASSWTRVRQPQHF	NA	14	NA	TRBV5-5	TRBJ1-5
TGTGCCAGCAGCGTAGGGCTAGCGGGGGACACCGGGGAGCTGTTTTTT	CASSVGLAGDTGELFF	TRBD2	16	NA	TRBV9	TRBJ2-2
TGTGCCAGCAGCCAAGATATGCGGTCTGGGGCCAACGTCCTGACTTTC	CASSQDMRSGANVLTF	NA	16	NA	TRBV4-2	TRBJ2-6
TGTGCCAGCAGTGATTCAACAGGGTTTCTCTACGAGCAGTACTTC	CASSDSTGFLYEQYF	NA	15	many	TRBV2	TRBJ2-7
TGTGCCAGCAGTTCCCCCAGGGGGGGCAATCAGCCCCAGCATTTT	CASSSPRGGNQPQHF	TRBD1	15	many	TRBV28	TRBJ1-5
TGCAGTGCTAGATCCGTAGTCGGGGAGAACACTGAAGCTTTCTTT	CSARSVVGENTEAFF	NA	15	many	TRBV20-1	TRBJ1-1
TGTGCCAGCTCAGCCGTTGGGGGGCGAGCCAAAAACATTCAGTACTTC	CASSAVGGRAKNIQYF	NA	16	many	TRBV7-2	TRBJ2-4
TGTGCCAGCAGTGGGGGAGGAGTGCCTGGAGAGCAGTACTTC	CASSGGGVPGEQYF	NA	14	many	TRBV6-1	TRBJ2-7
TGTGCCAGCAGTAAACTAGCGGGACCGAACAATGAGCAGTTCTTC	CASSKLAGPNNEQFF	TRBD2	15	many	TRBV2	TRBJ2-1
TGCAGCGTTGAAAACCCCCGTACACCTGGCTACACCTTC	CSVENPRTPGYTF	NA	13	few	TRBV29-1	TRBJ1-2
TGTGCCAGCAGTTTCCTGTCAGGGGTCCAGCCCCAGCATTTT	CASSFLSGVQPQHF	NA	14	many	TRBV27	TRBJ1-5
TGTGCCAGCGGGACCGGGACTAGCGGCCGGGAGACCCAGTACTTC	CASGTGTSGRETQYF	TRBD2	15	NA	TRBV2	TRBJ2-5
TGTGCCAGCACCGGACGGTGGGGTGGTTCCTACGAGCAGTACTTC	CASTGRWGGSYEQYF	NA	15	few	TRBV25-1	TRBJ2-7
TGTGCCAGCAGTTTACCTCCCCCCACCCAGTACTTC	CASSLPPPTQYF	NA	12	many	TRBV27	TRBJ2-5
TGTGCCAGCAGCGACGGGACTAGCGGGAGAACCGACGAGCAGTACTTC	CASSDGTSGRTDEQYF	TRBD2	16	many	TRBV9	TRBJ2-7
TGTGCCACCACTTCAGGGGGTAAGGCCAAAAACATTCAGTACTTC	CATTSGGKAKNIQYF	TRBD1	15	NA	TRBV24-1	TRBJ2-4
TGTGCCAGCAGCTTACAGGGATCGGGTTATGGCTACACCTTC	CASSLQGSGYGYTF	NA	14	many	TRBV11-3	TRBJ1-2
TGTGCCAGCTCACTGGACAGTACGGGCGCCCAGTACTTC	CASSLDSTGAQYF	NA	13	many	TRBV18	TRBJ2-5
TGTGCCAGCTCACCAACTCCGACACCGTCCTCTGGAAACACCATATATTTT	CASSPTPTPSSGNTIYF	NA	17	NA	TRBV18	TRBJ1-3
TGTGCCAGCAGCCTACCTCTCGGCAGTGAGCAGTTCTTC	CASSLPLGSEQFF	NA	13	once	TRBV11-2	TRBJ2-1
TGTGCCAGCAGTGAAACAGGGGATAATCAGCCCCAGCATTTT	CASSETGDNQPQHF	TRBD1	14	NA	TRBV2	TRBJ1-5
TGTGCCAGCAGCTTCGGAGGTGAGAGGGCCGGCGAGCAGTACTTC	CASSFGGERAGEQYF	NA	15	NA	TRBV7-9	TRBJ2-7
TGTGCCAGCAGTATCACAGAGAGCTCCTACGAGCAGTACTTC	CASSITESSYEQYF	NA	14	many	TRBV2	TRBJ2-7
TGCAGTGCTAGAGATCTCAAGTGGGAGGCCACCGGGGAGCTGTTTTTT	CSARDLKWEATGELFF	NA	16	NA	TRBV20-1	TRBJ2-2
TGTGCCAGCAGGGAAGGGATTTACTATGGCTACACCTTC	CASREGIYYGYTF	NA	13	NA	TRBV6-1	TRBJ1-2
TGCAGTGCTAGAGATGTTGAGTTGAACACTGAAGCTTTCTTT	CSARDVELNTEAFF	NA	14	many	TRBV20-1	TRBJ1-1
TGTGCCAGCAGTAAGAGGGGGGATGAAGCTTTCTTT	CASSKRGDEAFF	NA	12	NA	TRBV28	TRBJ1-1
TGTGCCTGGAGCCGGGACTCTCCCTCTGTCGGGTCCAACGTCCTGACTTTC	CAWSRDSPSVGSNVLTF	NA	17	NA	TRBV30	TRBJ2-6
TGTGCCAGCAGCGTAGGGGGGGATAACAAAAACATTCAGTACTTC	CASSVGGDNKNIQYF	NA	15	NA	TRBV9	TRBJ2-4
TGTGCCAGCAGCTTGGAGGCGGGAGTGGAGTTCTTC	CASSLEAGVEFF	TRBD2	12	few	TRBV5-4	TRBJ2-1
TGTGCCAGCAGCTTAGTAGGGGCGGGATCACCCTACGAGCAGTACTTC	CASSLVGAGSPYEQYF	NA	16	many	TRBV11-2	TRBJ2-7
TGTGCCACCAGCAGGGGTAGGACTAGCGACAATGAGCAGTTCTTC	CATSRGRTSDNEQFF	TRBD2	15	many	TRBV15	TRBJ2-1
TGTGCCAGCAGCGTCAGGAAGGGACAGCCTATTGCAACTAATGAAAAACTGTTTTTT	CASSVRKGQPIATNEKLFF	TRBD1	19	NA	TRBV9	TRBJ1-4
TGTGCCAGCAGTTACTCGCAGGACAGCCTGGGCACAGATACGCAGTATTTT	CASSYSQDSLGTDTQYF	NA	17	many	TRBV6-5	TRBJ2-3
TGTGCCATCAGCAGACAGGGTACCTCTAACTATGGCTACACCTTC	CAISRQGTSNYGYTF	TRBD1	15	NA	TRBV10-3	TRBJ1-2
TGTGCCAGCAGCTTAGGGATAGGGGAATATGGCTACACCTTC	CASSLGIGEYGYTF	NA	14	many	TRBV7-9	TRBJ1-2
TGTGCCAGCAGTTACTCGGGCCCGGGGGGTTCTAGCTCCTACGAGCAGTACTTC	CASSYSGPGGSSSYEQYF	TRBD2	18	many	TRBV6-5	TRBJ2-7
TGTGCCGTTACAGGGCGGCGAGCAAGTACGCAGTATTTT	CAVTGRRASTQYF	NA	13	medium-sized	TRBV3-1	TRBJ2-3
TGCGCCAGCAGCGTCCCCGGGACGGTGTTCTACGAGCAGTACTTC	CASSVPGTVFYEQYF	NA	15	many	TRBV5-1	TRBJ2-7
TGTGCCAGTAGTATAATGCAGGGGCTGAACACTGAAGCTTTCTTT	CASSIMQGLNTEAFF	NA	15	NA	TRBV19	TRBJ1-1
TGCGCCAGCAGCTATGGGGGGGGGCCCACAGATACGCAGTATTTT	CASSYGGGPTDTQYF	NA	15	NA	TRBV4-3	TRBJ2-3
TGTGCCAGCAGTTACGACCCCTTGGTCGTGAATGAGCAGTTCTTC	CASSYDPLVVNEQFF	NA	15	few	TRBV6-2/TRBV6-3	TRBJ2-1
TGTGCCAGCAGTTTGACAGGGGGGGGAAACATTCAGTACTTC	CASSLTGGGNIQYF	TRBD1	14	many	TRBV28	TRBJ2-4
TGCAGTCCAGGCCCCCGAGAGAAGGGGACAGATACGCAGTATTTT	CSPGPREKGTDTQYF	NA	15	many	TRBV20-1	TRBJ2-3
TGCAGTGCTAGAGTTCGTAGGGGCGATGGTGGCTACACCTTC	CSARVRRGDGGYTF	NA	14	many	TRBV20-1	TRBJ1-2
TGTGCCAGCAGTTTATATCCCTCCTCGACAGTTCCCTATGGCTACACCTTC	CASSLYPSSTVPYGYTF	NA	17	many	TRBV12-3/TRBV12-4	TRBJ1-2
TGCGCCAGCAGCCAAACCGTCGGAGCGTCCTACGAGCAGTACTTC	CASSQTVGASYEQYF	NA	15	few	TRBV4-1	TRBJ2-7
TGTGCCAGCAGCTTAGCTCTTGGGGGACAGCCTAGCACAGATACGCAGTATTTT	CASSLALGGQPSTDTQYF	TRBD1	18	many	TRBV7-9	TRBJ2-3
TGTGCCAGCAGCTTAGAAGGACAGGGACGGTACGAGCAGTACTTC	CASSLEGQGRYEQYF	TRBD1	15	many	TRBV11-3	TRBJ2-7
TGCGCCAGCAGCCAAGCCGAGGGGCGACTAGCGGGAGTCTACAATGAGCAGTTCTTC	CASSQAEGRLAGVYNEQFF	TRBD2	19	NA	TRBV4-3	TRBJ2-1
TGTGCCACCAGCAGAGATGGAGGGACAGATACGCAGTATTTT	CATSRDGGTDTQYF	NA	14	NA	TRBV15	TRBJ2-3
TGTGCCTGGAGTGTTCAGGGAGTCCCCAGATGCGAGCAGTACTTC	CAWSVQGVPRCEQYF	NA	15	many	TRBV30	TRBJ2-7